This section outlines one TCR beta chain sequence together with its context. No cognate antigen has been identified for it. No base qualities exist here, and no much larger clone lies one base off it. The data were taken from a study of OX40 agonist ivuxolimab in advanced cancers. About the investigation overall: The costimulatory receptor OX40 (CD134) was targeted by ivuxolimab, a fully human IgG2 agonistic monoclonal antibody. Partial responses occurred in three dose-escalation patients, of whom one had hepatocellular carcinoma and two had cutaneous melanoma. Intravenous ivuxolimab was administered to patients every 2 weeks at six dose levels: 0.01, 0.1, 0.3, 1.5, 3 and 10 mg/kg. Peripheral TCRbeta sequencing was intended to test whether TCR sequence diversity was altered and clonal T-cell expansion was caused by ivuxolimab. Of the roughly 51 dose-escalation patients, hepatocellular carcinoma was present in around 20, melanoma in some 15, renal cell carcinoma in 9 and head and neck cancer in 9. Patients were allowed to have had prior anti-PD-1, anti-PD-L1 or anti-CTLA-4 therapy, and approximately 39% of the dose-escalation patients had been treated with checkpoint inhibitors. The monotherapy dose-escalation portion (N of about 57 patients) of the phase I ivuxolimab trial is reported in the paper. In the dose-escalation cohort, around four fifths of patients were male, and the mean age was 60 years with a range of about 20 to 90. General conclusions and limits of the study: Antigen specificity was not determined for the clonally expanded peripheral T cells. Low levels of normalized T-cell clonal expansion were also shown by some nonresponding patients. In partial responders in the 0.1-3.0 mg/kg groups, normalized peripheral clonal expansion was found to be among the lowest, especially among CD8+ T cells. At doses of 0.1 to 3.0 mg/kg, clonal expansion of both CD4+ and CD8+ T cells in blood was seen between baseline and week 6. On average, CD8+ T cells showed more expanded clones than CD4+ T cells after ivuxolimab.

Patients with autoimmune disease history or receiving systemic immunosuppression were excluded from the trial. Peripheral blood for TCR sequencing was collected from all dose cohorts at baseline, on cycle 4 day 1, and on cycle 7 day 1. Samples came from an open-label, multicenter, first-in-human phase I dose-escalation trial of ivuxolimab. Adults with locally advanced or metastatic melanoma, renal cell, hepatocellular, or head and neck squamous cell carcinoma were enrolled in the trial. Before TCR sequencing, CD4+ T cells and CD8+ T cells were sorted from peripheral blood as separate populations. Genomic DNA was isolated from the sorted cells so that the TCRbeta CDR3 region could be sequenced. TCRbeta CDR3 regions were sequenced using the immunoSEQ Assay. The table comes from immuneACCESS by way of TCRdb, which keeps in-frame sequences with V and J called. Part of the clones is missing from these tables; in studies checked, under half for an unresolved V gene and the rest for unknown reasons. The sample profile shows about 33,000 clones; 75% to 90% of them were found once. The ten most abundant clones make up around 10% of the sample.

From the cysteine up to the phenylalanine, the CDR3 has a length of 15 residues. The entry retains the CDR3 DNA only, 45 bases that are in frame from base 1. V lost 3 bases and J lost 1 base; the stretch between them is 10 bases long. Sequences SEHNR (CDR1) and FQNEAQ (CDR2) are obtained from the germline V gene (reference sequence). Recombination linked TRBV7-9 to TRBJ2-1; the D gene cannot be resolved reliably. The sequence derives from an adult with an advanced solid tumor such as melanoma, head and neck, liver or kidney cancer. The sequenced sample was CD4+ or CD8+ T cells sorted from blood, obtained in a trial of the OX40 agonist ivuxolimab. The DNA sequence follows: TGTGCCAGCAGCTTCAGAGGAGAATCCTACAATGAGCAGTTCTTC. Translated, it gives CASSFRGESYNEQFF.